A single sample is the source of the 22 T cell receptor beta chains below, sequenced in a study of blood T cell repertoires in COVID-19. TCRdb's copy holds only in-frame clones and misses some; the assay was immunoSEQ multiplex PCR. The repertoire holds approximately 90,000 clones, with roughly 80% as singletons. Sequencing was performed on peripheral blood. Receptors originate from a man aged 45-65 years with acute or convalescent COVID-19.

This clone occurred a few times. The CDR3 is CASSNGAEQFF. CDR3 DNA: TGTGCCAGCAGTAACGGAGCGGAGCAGTTCTTC. The chain carries TRBV2 and TRBJ2-1; no reliable D call. Germline V gene sequence: CDR1 SNHLY, CDR2 FYNNEI. The CDR3 extends over 11 amino acids. V was shortened by 5 bases and J by 10 bases, with 9 bases between the two germline ends.

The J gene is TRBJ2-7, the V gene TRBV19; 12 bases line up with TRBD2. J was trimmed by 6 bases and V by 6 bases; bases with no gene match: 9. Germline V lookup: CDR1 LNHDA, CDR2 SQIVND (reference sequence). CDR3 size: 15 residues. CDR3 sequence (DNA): TGTGCCAGTAGAATGACTAGCGGGAGTTCCGCCGAGCAGTACTTC. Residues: CASRMTSGSSAEQYF. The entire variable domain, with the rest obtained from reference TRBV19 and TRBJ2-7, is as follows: DGGITQSPKYLFRKEGQNVTLSCEQNLNHDAMYWYRQDPGQGLRLIYYSQIVNDFQKGDIAEGYSVSREKKESFPLTVTSAQKNPTAFYLCASRMTSGSSAEQYFGPGTRLTVT.

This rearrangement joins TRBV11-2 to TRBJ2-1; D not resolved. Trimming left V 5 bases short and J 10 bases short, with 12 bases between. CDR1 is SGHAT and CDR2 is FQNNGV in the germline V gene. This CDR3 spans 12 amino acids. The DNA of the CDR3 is TGTGCCAGCAGCCCCCAGATGAGGGAGCAGTTCTTC. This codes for CASSPQMREQFF.

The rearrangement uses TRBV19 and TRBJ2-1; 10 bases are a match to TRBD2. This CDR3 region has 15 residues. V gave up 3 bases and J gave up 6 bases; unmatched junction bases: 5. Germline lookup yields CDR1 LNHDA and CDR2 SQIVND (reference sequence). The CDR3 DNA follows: TGTGCCAGTAGTATGTCTAGCGGGGGCCCCAATGAGCAGTTCTTC. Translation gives CASSMSSGGPNEQFF.

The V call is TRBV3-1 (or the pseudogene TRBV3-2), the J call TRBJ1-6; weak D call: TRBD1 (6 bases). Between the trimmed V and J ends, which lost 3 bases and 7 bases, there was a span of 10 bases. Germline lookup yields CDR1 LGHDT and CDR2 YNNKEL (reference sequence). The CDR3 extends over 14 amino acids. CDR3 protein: CASSHPQGNSPLHF. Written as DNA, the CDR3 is TGTGCCAGCAGCCATCCACAGGGCAATTCACCCCTCCACTTT.

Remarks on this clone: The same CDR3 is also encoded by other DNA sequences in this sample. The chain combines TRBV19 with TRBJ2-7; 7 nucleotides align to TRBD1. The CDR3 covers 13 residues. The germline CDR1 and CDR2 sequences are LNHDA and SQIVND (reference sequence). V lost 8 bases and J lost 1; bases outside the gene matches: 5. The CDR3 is CASRPTGSYEQYF. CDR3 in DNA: TGTGCCAGTCGCCCGACAGGGTCCTACGAGCAGTACTTC.

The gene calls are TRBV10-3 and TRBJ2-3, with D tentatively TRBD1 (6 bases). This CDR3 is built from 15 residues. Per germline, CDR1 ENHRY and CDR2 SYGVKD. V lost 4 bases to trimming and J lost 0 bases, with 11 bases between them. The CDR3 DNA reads TGTGCCATCAGTGCAGGGGATGCTAGCACAGATACGCAGTATTTT. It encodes CAISAGDASTDTQYF.

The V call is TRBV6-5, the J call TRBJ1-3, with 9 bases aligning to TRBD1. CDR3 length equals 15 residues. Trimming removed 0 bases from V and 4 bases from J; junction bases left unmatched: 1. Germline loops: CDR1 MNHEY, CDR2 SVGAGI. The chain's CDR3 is CASSYSDRGGNTIYF. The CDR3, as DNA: TGTGCCAGCAGTTACTCCGACAGGGGGGGAAACACCATATATTTT.

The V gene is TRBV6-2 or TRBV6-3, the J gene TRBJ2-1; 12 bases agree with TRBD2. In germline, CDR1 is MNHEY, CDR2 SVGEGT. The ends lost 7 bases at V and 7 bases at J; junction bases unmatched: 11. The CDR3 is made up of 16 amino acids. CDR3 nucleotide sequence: TGTGCCAGCACCCCCCCCGGGACTAGCGGGTCGAATGAGCAGTTCTTC. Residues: CASTPPGTSGSNEQFF.

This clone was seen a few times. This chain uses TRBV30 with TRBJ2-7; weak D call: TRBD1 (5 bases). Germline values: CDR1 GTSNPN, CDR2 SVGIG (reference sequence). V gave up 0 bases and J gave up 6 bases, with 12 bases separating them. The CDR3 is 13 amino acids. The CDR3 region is CAWSVHAGSEQYF. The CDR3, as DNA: TGTGCCTGGAGTGTACATGCAGGGTCCGAGCAGTACTTC.

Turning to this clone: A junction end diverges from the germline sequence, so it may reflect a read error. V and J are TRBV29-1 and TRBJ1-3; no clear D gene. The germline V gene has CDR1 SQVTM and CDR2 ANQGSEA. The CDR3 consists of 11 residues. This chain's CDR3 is CSADTSGIKDF. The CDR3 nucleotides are TGCAGCGCCGACACCTCAGGCATCAAGGATTTT.

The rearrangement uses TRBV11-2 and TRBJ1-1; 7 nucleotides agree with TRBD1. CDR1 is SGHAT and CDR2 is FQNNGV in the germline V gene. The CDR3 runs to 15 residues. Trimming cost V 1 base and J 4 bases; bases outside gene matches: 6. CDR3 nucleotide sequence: TGTGCCAGCAGCTTAGTCACAGGGGTAGGCACTGAAGCTTTCTTT. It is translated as CASSLVTGVGTEAFF.

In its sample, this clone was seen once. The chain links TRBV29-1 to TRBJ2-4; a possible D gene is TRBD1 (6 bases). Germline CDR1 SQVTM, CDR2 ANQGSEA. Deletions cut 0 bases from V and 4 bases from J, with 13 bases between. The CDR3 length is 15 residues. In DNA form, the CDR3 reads TGCAGCGTTGAAGATCAGCGCAGGGGTAAAAACATTCAGTACTTC. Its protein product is CSVEDQRRGKNIQYF.

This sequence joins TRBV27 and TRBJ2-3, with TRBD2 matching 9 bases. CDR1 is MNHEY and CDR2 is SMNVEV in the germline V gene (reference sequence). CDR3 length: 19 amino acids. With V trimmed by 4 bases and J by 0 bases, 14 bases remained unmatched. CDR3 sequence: CASSSTGTSRLSSTDTQYF. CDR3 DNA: TGTGCCAGCAGTTCAACAGGGACTAGCAGATTGTCTAGCACAGATACGCAGTATTTT.

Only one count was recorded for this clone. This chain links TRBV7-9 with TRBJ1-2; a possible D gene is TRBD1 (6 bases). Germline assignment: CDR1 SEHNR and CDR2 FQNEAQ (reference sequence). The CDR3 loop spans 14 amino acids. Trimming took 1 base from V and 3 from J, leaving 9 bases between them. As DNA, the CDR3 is TGTGCCAGCAGCTTAGGACAGGACGACTATGGCTACACCTTC. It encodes CASSLGQDDYGYTF.

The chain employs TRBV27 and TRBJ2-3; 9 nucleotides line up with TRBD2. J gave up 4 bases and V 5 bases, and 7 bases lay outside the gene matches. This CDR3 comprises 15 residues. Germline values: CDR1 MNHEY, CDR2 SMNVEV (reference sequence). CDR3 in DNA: TGTGCCAGCAGTCAACTAGCGGGTCTAGCAGATACGCAGTATTTT. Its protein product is CASSQLAGLADTQYF.

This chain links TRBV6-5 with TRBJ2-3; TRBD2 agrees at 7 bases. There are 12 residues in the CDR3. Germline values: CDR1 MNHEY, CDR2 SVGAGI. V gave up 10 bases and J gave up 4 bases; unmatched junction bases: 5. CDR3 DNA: TGTGCCACCAGCGGGGAAGCAGATACGCAGTATTTT. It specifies CATSGEADTQYF.

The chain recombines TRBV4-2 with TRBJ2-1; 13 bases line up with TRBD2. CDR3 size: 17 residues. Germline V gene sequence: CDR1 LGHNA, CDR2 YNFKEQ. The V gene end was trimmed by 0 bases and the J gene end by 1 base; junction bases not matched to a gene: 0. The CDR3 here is CASSQEGLAGSYNEQFF. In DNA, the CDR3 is TGTGCCAGCAGCCAAGAGGGACTAGCGGGGTCCTACAATGAGCAGTTCTTC.

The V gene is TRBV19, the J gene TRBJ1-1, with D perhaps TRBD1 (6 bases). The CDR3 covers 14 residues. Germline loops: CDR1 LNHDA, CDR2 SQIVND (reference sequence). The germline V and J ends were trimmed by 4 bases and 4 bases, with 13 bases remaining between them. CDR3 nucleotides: TGTGCCAGTAGTACCTTCACAGGGTCCACTGAAGCTTTCTTT. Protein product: CASSTFTGSTEAFF. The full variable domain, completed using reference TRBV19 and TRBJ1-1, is DGGITQSPKYLFRKEGQNVTLSCEQNLNHDAMYWYRQDPGQGLRLIYYSQIVNDFQKGDIAEGYSVSREKKESFPLTVTSAQKNPTAFYLCASSTFTGSTEAFFGQGTRLTVV.

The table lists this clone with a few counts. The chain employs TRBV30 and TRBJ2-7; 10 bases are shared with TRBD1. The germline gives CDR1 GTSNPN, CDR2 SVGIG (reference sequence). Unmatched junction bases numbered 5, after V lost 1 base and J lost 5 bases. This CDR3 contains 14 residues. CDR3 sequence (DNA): TGTGCCTGGAGTGCGGGACAGGGGACCCACGAGCAGTACTTC. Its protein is CAWSAGQGTHEQYF.

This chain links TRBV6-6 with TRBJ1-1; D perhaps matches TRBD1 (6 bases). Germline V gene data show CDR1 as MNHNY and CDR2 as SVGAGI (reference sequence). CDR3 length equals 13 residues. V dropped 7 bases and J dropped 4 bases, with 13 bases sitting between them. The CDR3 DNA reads TGTGCCAGCACTTCAGGGGATCCCACTGAAGCTTTCTTT. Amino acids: CASTSGDPTEAFF.

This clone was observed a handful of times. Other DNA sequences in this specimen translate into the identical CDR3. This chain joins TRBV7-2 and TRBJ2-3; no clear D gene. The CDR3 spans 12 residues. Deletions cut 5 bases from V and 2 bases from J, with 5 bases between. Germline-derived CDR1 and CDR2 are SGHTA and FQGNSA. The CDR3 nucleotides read TGTGCCAGCAGCCTCTACACAGATACGCAGTATTTT. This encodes CASSLYTDTQYF.